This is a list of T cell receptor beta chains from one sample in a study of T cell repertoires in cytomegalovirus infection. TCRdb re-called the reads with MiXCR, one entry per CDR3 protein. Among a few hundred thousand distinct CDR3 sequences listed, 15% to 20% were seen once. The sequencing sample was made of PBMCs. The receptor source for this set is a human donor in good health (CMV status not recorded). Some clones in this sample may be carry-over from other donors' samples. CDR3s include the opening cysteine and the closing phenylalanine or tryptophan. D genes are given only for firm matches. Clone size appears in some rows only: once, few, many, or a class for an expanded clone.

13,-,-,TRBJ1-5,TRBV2,TGTGCCAGCAGTGATTCTGAGAATCAGCCCCAGCATTTT,CASSDSENQPQHF
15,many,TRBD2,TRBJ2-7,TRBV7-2,TGTGCCAGCAGCTTAAGGACTAGCAGTCCCTACGAGCAGTACTTC,CASSLRTSSPYEQYF
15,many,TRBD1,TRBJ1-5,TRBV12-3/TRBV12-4,TGTGCCAGCAGTTTATCGGTACAGGGGTCCCAGCCCCAGCATTTT,CASSLSVQGSQPQHF
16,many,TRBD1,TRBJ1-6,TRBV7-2,TGTGCCAGCAGCCTACAGGGGGCAATGAGTAATTCACCCCTCCACTTT,CASSLQGAMSNSPLHF
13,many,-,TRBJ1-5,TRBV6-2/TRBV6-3,TGTGCCAGCCATAGGGGTAGCAATCAGCCCCAGCATTTT,CASHRGSNQPQHF
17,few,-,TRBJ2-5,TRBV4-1,TGCGCCAGCAGCCATGGTGTGGACGCAGGGGCGCTGGAGACCCAGTACTTC,CASSHGVDAGALETQYF
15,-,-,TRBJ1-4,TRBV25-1,TGTGCCAGCAGTGAATACCCGACAGTCAATGAAAAACTGTTTTTT,CASSEYPTVNEKLFF
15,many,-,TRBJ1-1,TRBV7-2,TGTGCCAGCAGCTTAGATGCAGGGCCGGACACTGAAGCTTTCTTT,CASSLDAGPDTEAFF
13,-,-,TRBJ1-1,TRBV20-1,TGCAGTGCTAATGGCTTAAGCGGCACTGAAGCTTTCTTT,CSANGLSGTEAFF
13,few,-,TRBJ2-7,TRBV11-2,TGTGCCAGCAGCTTCCCCTCTGCCTACGAGCAGTACTTC,CASSFPSAYEQYF
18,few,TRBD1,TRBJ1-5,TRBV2,TGTGCCAGCAGTATAGGACAGGGGATGGTAAATAGCAATCAGCCCCAGCATTTT,CASSIGQGMVNSNQPQHF
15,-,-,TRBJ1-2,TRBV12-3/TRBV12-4,TGTGCCAGCAGTACCAATTCACAGGGAGACTATGGCTACACCTTC,CASSTNSQGDYGYTF
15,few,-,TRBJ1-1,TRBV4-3,TGCGCCAGCAGCCAAGTAACAGGCTCTGACACTGAAGCTTTCTTT,CASSQVTGSDTEAFF
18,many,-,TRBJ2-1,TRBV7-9,TGTGCCAGCAGCTTAGTCCAGCTGGCACTTCCCCCTTACAATGAGCAGTTCTTC,CASSLVQLALPPYNEQFF
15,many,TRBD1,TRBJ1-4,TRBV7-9,TGTGCCAGCAGCTTATCGTTGACAGGGGGTGAAAAACTGTTTTTT,CASSLSLTGGEKLFF
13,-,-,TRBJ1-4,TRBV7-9,TGTGCCAGCAGCTTAGGGACAGACTCGAGTCTGTTTTTT,CASSLGTDSSLFF
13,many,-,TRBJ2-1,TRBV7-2,TGTGCCAGCAGCACCCGGGCCTACAATGAGCAGTTCTTC,CASSTRAYNEQFF
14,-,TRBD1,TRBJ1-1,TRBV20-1,TGCAGTGCCCAGGCGGACAGGGATGGCACTGAAGCTTTCTTT,CSAQADRDGTEAFF
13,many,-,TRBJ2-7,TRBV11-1,TGTGCCAGCAGCTTGGCCTTAGGGAACGAGCAGTACTTC,CASSLALGNEQYF
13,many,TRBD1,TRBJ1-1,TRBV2,TGTGCCAGCAGTTACAGGGGAGGCACTGAAGCTTTCTTT,CASSYRGGTEAFF
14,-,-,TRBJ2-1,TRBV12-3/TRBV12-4,TGTGCCAGCAGTCCCCCTTTACCCAACAATGAGCAGTTCTTC,CASSPPLPNNEQFF
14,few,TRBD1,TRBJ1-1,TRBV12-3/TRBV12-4,TGTGCCAGCAGTATGACAGGGATGAACACTGAAGCTTTCTTT,CASSMTGMNTEAFF
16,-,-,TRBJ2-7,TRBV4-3,TGCGCCAGCAGCCAAGATAGGCAGCGGCCGGGATACGAGCAGTACTTC,CASSQDRQRPGYEQYF
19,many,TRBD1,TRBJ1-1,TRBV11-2,TGTGCCAGCAGCTTAGGGTGGCCCACAGGGGGTGAGGGGAACACTGAAGCTTTCTTT,CASSLGWPTGGEGNTEAFF
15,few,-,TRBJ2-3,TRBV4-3,TGCGCCAGCAGCCAAGATGCCAGCAGCACAGATACGCAGTATTTT,CASSQDASSTDTQYF
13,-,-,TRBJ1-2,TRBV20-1,TGCAGTGCTAGAGTGTCCAGGGGCTATGGCTACACCTTC,CSARVSRGYGYTF
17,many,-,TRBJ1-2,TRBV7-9,TGTGCCAGCAGCTTAAGACTTAGCCCTCCCGAGGACTATGGCTACACCTTC,CASSLRLSPPEDYGYTF
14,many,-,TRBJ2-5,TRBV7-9,TGTGCCAGCAGCCCCGGGACGGTCCAAGAGACCCAGTACTTC,CASSPGTVQETQYF
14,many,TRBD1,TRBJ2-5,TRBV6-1,TGTGCCAGCAGTGAGACAGGGTGGTTGGAGACCCAGTACTTC,CASSETGWLETQYF
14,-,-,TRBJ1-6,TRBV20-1,TGCAGTGCCCTACCCGGGATTCAGGGGTCACCCCTCCACTTT,CSALPGIQGSPLHF
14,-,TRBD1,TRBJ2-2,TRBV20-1,TGCAGTGCTGCCGGGACAGGGTTCACCGGGGAGCTGTTTTTT,CSAAGTGFTGELFF
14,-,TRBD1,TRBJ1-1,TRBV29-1,TGCAGCGTTGAATACCGGACAGGGACGGCTGAAGCTTTCTTT,CSVEYRTGTAEAFF
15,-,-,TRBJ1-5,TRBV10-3,TGTGCCATCAGTAATCTCGGTGGTTTCAATCAGCCCCAGCATTTT,CAISNLGGFNQPQHF
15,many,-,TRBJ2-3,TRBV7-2,TGTGCCAGCAGCCCACTAGGTGGAAGTACAGATACGCAGTATTTT,CASSPLGGSTDTQYF
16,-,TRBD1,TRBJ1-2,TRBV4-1,TGCGCCAGCAGCCTAGGAGGGGGCGCAAATAACTATGGCTACACCTTC,CASSLGGGANNYGYTF
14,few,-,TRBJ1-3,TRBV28,TGTGCCAGCAGTAGCCACAGTTCTGGAAACACCATATATTTT,CASSSHSSGNTIYF
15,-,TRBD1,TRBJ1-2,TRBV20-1,TGCAGTGCTACGGGGACAGTTAAGGCTCTCTATGGCTACACCTTC,CSATGTVKALYGYTF
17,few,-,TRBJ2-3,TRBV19,TGTGCCAGTAAGGCCCTTCCTGGGATAGCTAGCACAGATACGCAGTATTTT,CASKALPGIASTDTQYF
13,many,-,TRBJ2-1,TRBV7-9,TGTGCCAGCAGCTTAGGGGGTGGAAATGAGCAGTTCTTC,CASSLGGGNEQFF
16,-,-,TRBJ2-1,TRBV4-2,TGTGCCAGCAGCCAAGGGAGTGGGGGAAAGTACAATGAGCAGTTCTTC,CASSQGSGGKYNEQFF
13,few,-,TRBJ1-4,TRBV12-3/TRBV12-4,TGTGCCAGCAGTTTAAGGGAGGGGGAGAAACTGTTTTTT,CASSLREGEKLFF
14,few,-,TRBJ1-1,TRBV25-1,TGTGCCAGCAGAGCAGGGATGAGTGTGGCTGAAGCTTTCTTT,CASRAGMSVAEAFF
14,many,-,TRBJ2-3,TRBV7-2,TGTGCCAGCAGCTATATGGACCCCACAGATACGCAGTATTTT,CASSYMDPTDTQYF
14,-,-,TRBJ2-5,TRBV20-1,TGCAGTGCTGCGGAGGGGACAGCTAAAGAGACCCAGTACTTC,CSAAEGTAKETQYF
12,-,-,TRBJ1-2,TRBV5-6,TGTGCCAGCAGCTCCCTGAACTATGGCTACACCTTC,CASSSLNYGYTF
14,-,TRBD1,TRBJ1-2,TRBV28,TGTGCCAGCAGTTTCTCGGGACAGGGCTATGGCTACACCTTC,CASSFSGQGYGYTF
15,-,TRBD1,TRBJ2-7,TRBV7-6,TGTGCCAGCATCCTGGTGACAGGGAGCTCCTACGAGCAGTACTTC,CASILVTGSSYEQYF
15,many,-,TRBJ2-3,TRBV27,TGTGCCAGCTCCGACATTTTAACTAGCACAGATACGCAGTATTTT,CASSDILTSTDTQYF
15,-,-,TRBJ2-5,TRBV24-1,TGTGCCACCAGTGATCCGACGACAGTGATGGAGACCCAGTACTTC,CATSDPTTVMETQYF
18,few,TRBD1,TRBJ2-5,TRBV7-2,TGTGCCAGCAGCTTAGGTCTAACCCGGGACAGGGCGAGGGAGACCCAGTACTTC,CASSLGLTRDRARETQYF
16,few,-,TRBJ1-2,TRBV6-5,TGTGCCAGCAGTTATATCCCGGGACAAACTTTCCATGGCTACACCTTC,CASSYIPGQTFHGYTF
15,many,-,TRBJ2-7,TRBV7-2,TGTGCCAGCAGCTTAGTACAGGAGCCCTCCTACGAGCAGTACTTC,CASSLVQEPSYEQYF
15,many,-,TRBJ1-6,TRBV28,TGTGCCAGCAGGAGACAGAGCTCCTATAATTCACCCCTCCACTTT,CASRRQSSYNSPLHF
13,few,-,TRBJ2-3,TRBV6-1,TGTGCCAGCGATGGGGAACGCACAGATACGCAGTATTTT,CASDGERTDTQYF
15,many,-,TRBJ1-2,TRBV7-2,TGTGCCAGCAGCCCCACAGGGTCTACTAACTATGGCTACACCTTC,CASSPTGSTNYGYTF
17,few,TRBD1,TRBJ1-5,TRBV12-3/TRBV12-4,TGTGCCAGCAGTTTAGGGTTTTGGACAGGTCCCAATCAGCCCCAGCATTTT,CASSLGFWTGPNQPQHF
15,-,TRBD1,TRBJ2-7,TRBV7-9,TGTGCCAGCAGCTTAGACCGGGACAGGGATTACGAGCAGTACTTC,CASSLDRDRDYEQYF